Listed below are T cell receptor beta chains from one sample, sequenced in a study of blood T cell repertoires in COVID-19. Clones were sequenced by immunoSEQ multiplex PCR, and TCRdb holds only the in-frame ones, with some missing. In the table there are tens of thousands of clones, roughly 80% of which are singletons. The material sequenced was peripheral blood. All receptors come from a woman aged 80 or over with active or convalescent COVID-19. Each CDR3 is given with its conserved first and last residue. Each record gives: CDR3 protein, V gene.

CDR3 protein: CASSTRQETQYF; V gene: TRBV18
CDR3 protein: CAISESGASTDTQYF; V gene: TRBV10-3
CDR3 protein: CASSNFRSRDRVGSYNEQFF; V gene: TRBV21-1
CDR3 protein: CASIGGKRSSYEQYF; V gene: TRBV2
CDR3 protein: CASRQGPNTGELFF; V gene: TRBV10-2
CDR3 protein: CASSQDGGQNTEAFF; V gene: TRBV4-3
CDR3 protein: CASSQTREIQETQYF; V gene: TRBV5-1
CDR3 protein: CASREGGPDEQYF; V gene: TRBV18
CDR3 protein: CASSADRGETQYF; V gene: TRBV11-2
CDR3 protein: CASSPNKGDTGELFF; V gene: TRBV18
CDR3 protein: CASSNKYGTSQSYNEQFF; V gene: TRBV21-1
CDR3 protein: CARGRGSGGTDTQYF; V gene: TRBV2
CDR3 protein: CASSPGGGSNTGELFF; V gene: TRBV7-2
CDR3 protein: CASSFRDRVGSPLHF; V gene: TRBV28
CDR3 protein: CASSRDTDTQYF; V gene: TRBV5-1
CDR3 protein: CASSQGVSGGLERFF; V gene: TRBV4-3
CDR3 protein: CASSWEGNQPQHF; V gene: TRBV6-6
CDR3 protein: CASSQGLAGVSETQYF; V gene: TRBV4-2
CDR3 protein: CASLRQTGTGNGYTF; V gene: TRBV28
CDR3 protein: CASSYGNRAPVYEQYF; V gene: TRBV6-5
CDR3 protein: CASGVRQKNEKLFF; V gene: TRBV27
CDR3 protein: CASSPGLPSLEQYF; V gene: TRBV19
CDR3 protein: CASSKVQGNSPLHF; V gene: TRBV21-1
CDR3 protein: CASSRSLLAGEGGELFF; V gene: TRBV4-3
CDR3 protein: CASRERQGAGNEQFF; V gene: TRBV28
CDR3 protein: CASRDTLRTEAFF; V gene: TRBV4-1
CDR3 protein: CAISEYGTDHSPLHF; V gene: TRBV10-3
CDR3 protein: CAIGRTGSNQPQHF; V gene: TRBV6-5
CDR3 protein: CASSPEGTGNYQPQHF; V gene: TRBV28
CDR3 protein: CASSLGPGIAYEQYF; V gene: TRBV11-2
CDR3 protein: CATSDPSSYEQYF; V gene: TRBV24-1
CDR3 protein: CATSDLGTSGAYQETQYF; V gene: TRBV24-1
CDR3 protein: CASSLTGNEQFF; V gene: TRBV13
CDR3 protein: CASSRAGTRTYGYTF; V gene: TRBV6-5
CDR3 protein: CASSFGQGAGTGELFF; V gene: TRBV5-1
CDR3 protein: CASSPTPSGATGELFF; V gene: TRBV18
CDR3 protein: CSVAGVNTEAFF; V gene: TRBV29-1
CDR3 protein: CSAGGGTDTQYF; V gene: TRBV29-1
CDR3 protein: CASSDSGTADNEQFF; V gene: TRBV2
CDR3 protein: CASSRGQSTEAFF; V gene: TRBV4-1
CDR3 protein: CASSLRAGGTDIQYF; V gene: TRBV11-2
CDR3 protein: CASRTPRGAYGYTF; V gene: TRBV2
CDR3 protein: CASSPTLTGELFF; V gene: TRBV7-2
CDR3 protein: CASSLDRGQPQHF; V gene: TRBV5-6
CDR3 protein: CASSPPRGSGGDNQETQYF; V gene: TRBV18
CDR3 protein: CASSVKPQVGEQYF; V gene: TRBV9
CDR3 protein: CASSRRGTYNEQFF; V gene: TRBV3-1/TRBV3-2
CDR3 protein: CASSDSATNEKLFF; V gene: TRBV28
CDR3 protein: CASRGKAAGGLHEQFF; V gene: TRBV7-2
CDR3 protein: CATADSGTTAKNIQYF; V gene: TRBV6-6
CDR3 protein: CASSDMSGRAGNEQFF; V gene: TRBV2
CDR3 protein: CASTPGPTSGRRDTQYF; V gene: TRBV5-6
CDR3 protein: CASSYSDRNQPQHF; V gene: TRBV6-5
CDR3 protein: CASSRGTSGRGYNEQFF; V gene: TRBV6-4
CDR3 protein: CASSVDLGGQQYF; V gene: TRBV9
CDR3 protein: CATSNEPRTDTRYF; V gene: TRBV24-1
CDR3 protein: CASSPTGPLSGNTIYF; V gene: TRBV4-3
CDR3 protein: CASSEPSGTSGTDTQYF; V gene: TRBV21-1
CDR3 protein: CASSSSQAAGELFF; V gene: TRBV5-1